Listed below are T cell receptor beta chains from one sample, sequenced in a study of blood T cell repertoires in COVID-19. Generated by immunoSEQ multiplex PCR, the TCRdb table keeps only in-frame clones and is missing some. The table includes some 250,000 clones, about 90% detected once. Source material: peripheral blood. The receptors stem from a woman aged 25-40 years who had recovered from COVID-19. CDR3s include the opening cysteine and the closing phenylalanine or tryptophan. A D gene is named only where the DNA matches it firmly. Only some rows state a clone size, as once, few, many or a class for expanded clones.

CDR3 DNA: TGTGCCAGCAGCCTCTTTGCAATGGGGAGCTCCTACAATGAGCAGTTCTTC; CDR3 protein: CASSLFAMGSSYNEQFF; V gene: TRBV4-2; D gene: -; clone size: -; J gene: TRBJ2-1
CDR3 DNA: TGTGCCAGCAGCTCCGACAGGGGGACTGAGACCCAGTACTTC; CDR3 protein: CASSSDRGTETQYF; V gene: TRBV2; D gene: TRBD1; clone size: -; J gene: TRBJ2-5
CDR3 DNA: TGCAGCGTTGTGGCCACCCCAGGGTATCAGGACTATGGCTACACCTTC; CDR3 protein: CSVVATPGYQDYGYTF; V gene: TRBV29-1; D gene: -; clone size: -; J gene: TRBJ1-2
CDR3 DNA: TGTGCCAGCAGCTTGGGCGGGGCTGCCTACGAGCAGTACTTC; CDR3 protein: CASSLGGAAYEQYF; V gene: TRBV5-4; D gene: -; clone size: -; J gene: TRBJ2-7
CDR3 DNA: TGTGCCAGCATTAGAGGGGGCTCCCCCTCCTACGAGCAGTACTTC; CDR3 protein: CASIRGGSPSYEQYF; V gene: TRBV2; D gene: TRBD1; clone size: -; J gene: TRBJ2-7
CDR3 DNA: TGTGCCAGCAGTGATCAGGGTTGGACCGGGGAGCTGTTTTTT; CDR3 protein: CASSDQGWTGELFF; V gene: TRBV2; D gene: -; clone size: few; J gene: TRBJ2-2
CDR3 DNA: TGTGCCAGCAGTCAAGGACAGCCCTGGGGAAAACTGTTTTTT; CDR3 protein: CASSQGQPWGKLFF; V gene: TRBV11-2; D gene: -; clone size: -; J gene: TRBJ1-4
CDR3 DNA: TGTGCCAGCAGCCGGCTAGCGGGGGGGCACAATGAGCAGTTCTTC; CDR3 protein: CASSRLAGGHNEQFF; V gene: TRBV7-2; D gene: TRBD2; clone size: -; J gene: TRBJ2-1
CDR3 DNA: TGTGCCAGCAGCCCCAGCCCCAGGGACAGGGGGCCTCACACCATATATTTT; CDR3 protein: CASSPSPRDRGPHTIYF; V gene: TRBV5-4; D gene: TRBD1; clone size: -; J gene: TRBJ1-3
CDR3 DNA: TGTGCCAGCATCCCCGGACAGGGGGGTGGCTACACCTTC; CDR3 protein: CASIPGQGGGYTF; V gene: TRBV6-5; D gene: TRBD1; clone size: -; J gene: TRBJ1-2
CDR3 DNA: TGCGCCAGCAGCCACAGACAGGGAGGATCCTACGAGCAGTACTTC; CDR3 protein: CASSHRQGGSYEQYF; V gene: TRBV4-3; D gene: -; clone size: -; J gene: TRBJ2-7
CDR3 DNA: TGCAGCGTAATGTCCCCCGGGACAGCCTACACCTTC; CDR3 protein: CSVMSPGTAYTF; V gene: TRBV29-1; D gene: TRBD1; clone size: -; J gene: TRBJ1-2
CDR3 DNA: TGCGCCAGCAGTCAATACTCGGAGGGGCCGGATCAGCCCCAGCATTTT; CDR3 protein: CASSQYSEGPDQPQHF; V gene: TRBV23-1; D gene: -; clone size: -; J gene: TRBJ1-5
CDR3 DNA: TGTGCCAGCAGCCAAGAGTCCGCTGGCGGGGGTTGGGAGCAGTTCTTC; CDR3 protein: CASSQESAGGGWEQFF; V gene: TRBV4-2; D gene: TRBD2; clone size: -; J gene: TRBJ2-1
CDR3 DNA: TGTGCCAGCAGCCCCCCTAAAGGGGGCCGCGGGACCCAGTACTTC; CDR3 protein: CASSPPKGGRGTQYF; V gene: TRBV9; D gene: TRBD1; clone size: -; J gene: TRBJ2-5
CDR3 DNA: TGTGCCAGCAGTTCCCGGGGGGGTGAGCAGTTCTTC; CDR3 protein: CASSSRGGEQFF; V gene: TRBV12-3/TRBV12-4; D gene: TRBD2; clone size: -; J gene: TRBJ2-1
CDR3 DNA: TGCGCCAGCAGCCTCCAAATGAACACTGAAGCTTTCTTT; CDR3 protein: CASSLQMNTEAFF; V gene: TRBV4-1; D gene: -; clone size: -; J gene: TRBJ1-1
CDR3 DNA: TGTGCCAGCAGCGGCTCCTACGAGCAGTACTTC; CDR3 protein: CASSGSYEQYF; V gene: TRBV12-3/TRBV12-4; D gene: -; clone size: -; J gene: TRBJ2-7
CDR3 DNA: TGCGCCAGCAGTGAATGGGCAGACACCGGGGAGCTGTTTTTT; CDR3 protein: CASSEWADTGELFF; V gene: TRBV10-1; D gene: -; clone size: -; J gene: TRBJ2-2
CDR3 DNA: TGCGCCAGCAGCCAAGAAATCCAGTACAGGGTACACGAGCAGTACTTC; CDR3 protein: CASSQEIQYRVHEQYF; V gene: TRBV4-3; D gene: -; clone size: -; J gene: TRBJ2-7
CDR3 DNA: TGTGCCAGCAGTTACCCCGATGGGGGCGGGGGAGATACGCAGTATTTT; CDR3 protein: CASSYPDGGGGDTQYF; V gene: TRBV6-2/TRBV6-3; D gene: -; clone size: -; J gene: TRBJ2-3
CDR3 DNA: TGTGCCAGCAGCCGCTCGGGAGCCGGGGGGCCCTACAATGAGCAGTTCTTC; CDR3 protein: CASSRSGAGGPYNEQFF; V gene: TRBV11-2; D gene: -; clone size: -; J gene: TRBJ2-1
CDR3 DNA: TGTGCTAGCGTTAGACTCAACTATGGCTACACCTTC; CDR3 protein: CASVRLNYGYTF; V gene: TRBV2; D gene: -; clone size: -; J gene: TRBJ1-2
CDR3 DNA: TGCGCCAGCAGTGGGACAGAAGGAGGCTATGGCTACACCTTC; CDR3 protein: CASSGTEGGYGYTF; V gene: TRBV10-2; D gene: -; clone size: -; J gene: TRBJ1-2
CDR3 DNA: TGCAGCGTTGTGGGGGCGAACACTGAAGCTTTCTTT; CDR3 protein: CSVVGANTEAFF; V gene: TRBV29-1; D gene: -; clone size: once; J gene: TRBJ1-1
CDR3 DNA: TGTGCCAGTAAATTAGGTAGCGGGGGGGCCGGCACCGGGGAGCTGTTTTTT; CDR3 protein: CASKLGSGGAGTGELFF; V gene: TRBV19; D gene: TRBD2; clone size: -; J gene: TRBJ2-2
CDR3 DNA: TGTGCCAGCAGCGTAGACGGGGAAGGGACAGATACGCAGTATTTT; CDR3 protein: CASSVDGEGTDTQYF; V gene: TRBV9; D gene: -; clone size: -; J gene: TRBJ2-3
CDR3 DNA: TGTGCCAGCAGCTCCCCTTTGCGGGGGGGCCGCAATGAGCAGTTCTTC; CDR3 protein: CASSSPLRGGRNEQFF; V gene: TRBV7-2; D gene: TRBD2; clone size: -; J gene: TRBJ2-1
CDR3 DNA: TGCGCCAGCAGCAGGGAGGGGTCTAATGCTGAAGCTTTCTTT; CDR3 protein: CASSREGSNAEAFF; V gene: TRBV5-1; D gene: -; clone size: -; J gene: TRBJ1-1
CDR3 DNA: TGTGCCAGTAGTAGACAGAACTATGGCTACACCTTC; CDR3 protein: CASSRQNYGYTF; V gene: TRBV19; D gene: -; clone size: -; J gene: TRBJ1-2
CDR3 DNA: TGTGCCATCCGTCACTCCGGGGGGGCTGAGACCCAGTACTTC; CDR3 protein: CAIRHSGGAETQYF; V gene: TRBV10-3; D gene: TRBD2; clone size: -; J gene: TRBJ2-5
CDR3 DNA: TGTGCCACCAGCAGAGATTACGGACAGGACTATGGCTACACCTTC; CDR3 protein: CATSRDYGQDYGYTF; V gene: TRBV15; D gene: TRBD1; clone size: -; J gene: TRBJ1-2
CDR3 DNA: TGTGCCAGCAGCTTTGACGGGACCTACGAGCAGTACTTC; CDR3 protein: CASSFDGTYEQYF; V gene: TRBV5-4; D gene: -; clone size: -; J gene: TRBJ2-7
CDR3 DNA: TGCGCCAGCAGCCAAGATTCCCCGGCTAGCGGGGGGCCGTATGATACGCAGTATTTT; CDR3 protein: CASSQDSPASGGPYDTQYF; V gene: TRBV4-3; D gene: TRBD2; clone size: few; J gene: TRBJ2-3
CDR3 DNA: TGTGCCAGCACCCTGGGCGAGAACACTGAAGCTTTCTTT; CDR3 protein: CASTLGENTEAFF; V gene: TRBV7-8; D gene: -; clone size: -; J gene: TRBJ1-1
CDR3 DNA: TGTGCCAGCAGCTCAATCCGGGACAGGGGCTACGAGCAGTACTTC; CDR3 protein: CASSSIRDRGYEQYF; V gene: TRBV7-9; D gene: TRBD1; clone size: -; J gene: TRBJ2-7
CDR3 DNA: TGTGCCAGTAGTATCTTACGACAGGGGCATAATTCACCCCTCCACTTT; CDR3 protein: CASSILRQGHNSPLHF; V gene: TRBV19; D gene: TRBD1; clone size: -; J gene: TRBJ1-6
CDR3 DNA: TGTGCCAGCAGCGTCGGGGGGGCCCCATGGGAGAATGAGCAGTTCTTC; CDR3 protein: CASSVGGAPWENEQFF; V gene: TRBV9; D gene: TRBD2; clone size: -; J gene: TRBJ2-1
CDR3 DNA: TGTGCCAGTTCGAAGGGACTAGCGGGGGGACAAGAGACCCAGTACTTC; CDR3 protein: CASSKGLAGGQETQYF; V gene: TRBV19; D gene: TRBD2; clone size: -; J gene: TRBJ2-5
CDR3 DNA: TGTGCCAGCAGCTTAGGTGGAGGGAACCAAGAGACCCAGTACTTC; CDR3 protein: CASSLGGGNQETQYF; V gene: TRBV7-2; D gene: -; clone size: -; J gene: TRBJ2-5
CDR3 DNA: TGCAGCGTTGGCCCGGGACAGGGGTTCCCTGAAGCTTTCTTT; CDR3 protein: CSVGPGQGFPEAFF; V gene: TRBV29-1; D gene: TRBD1; clone size: -; J gene: TRBJ1-1
CDR3 DNA: TGCGCCAGCAGCCACCTAGCGGGGGGGCCTTACGAGCAGTACTTC; CDR3 protein: CASSHLAGGPYEQYF; V gene: TRBV4-3; D gene: TRBD2; clone size: -; J gene: TRBJ2-7
CDR3 DNA: TGCGCCAGCAGCTTGTCCTGGACTAGCGCAGATACGCAGTATTTT; CDR3 protein: CASSLSWTSADTQYF; V gene: TRBV5-1; D gene: TRBD2; clone size: -; J gene: TRBJ2-3